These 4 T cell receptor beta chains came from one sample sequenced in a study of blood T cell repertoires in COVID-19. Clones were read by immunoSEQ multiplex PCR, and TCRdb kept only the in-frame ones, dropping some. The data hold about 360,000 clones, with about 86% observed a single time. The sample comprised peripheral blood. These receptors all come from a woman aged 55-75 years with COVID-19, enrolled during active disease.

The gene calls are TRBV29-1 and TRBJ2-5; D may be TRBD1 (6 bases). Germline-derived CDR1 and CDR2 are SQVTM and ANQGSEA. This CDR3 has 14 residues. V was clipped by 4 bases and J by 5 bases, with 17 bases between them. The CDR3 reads CSVGQPGQFETQYF. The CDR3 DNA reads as TGCAGCGTTGGCCAACCTGGACAGTTCGAGACCCAGTACTTC.

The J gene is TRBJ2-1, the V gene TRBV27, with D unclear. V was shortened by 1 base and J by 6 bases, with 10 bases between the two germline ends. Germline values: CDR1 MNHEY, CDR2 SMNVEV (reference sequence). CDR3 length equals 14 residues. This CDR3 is CASSLFSFSNEQFF. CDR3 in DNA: TGTGCCAGCAGTTTATTTTCCTTCTCCAATGAGCAGTTCTTC.

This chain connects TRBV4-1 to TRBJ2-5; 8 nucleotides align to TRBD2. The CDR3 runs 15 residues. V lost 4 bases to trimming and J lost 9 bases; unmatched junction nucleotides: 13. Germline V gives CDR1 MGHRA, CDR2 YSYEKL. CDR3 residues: CASSPEAGAHRAQYF. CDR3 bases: TGCGCCAGCAGCCCAGAAGCGGGGGCGCACCGGGCCCAGTACTTC.

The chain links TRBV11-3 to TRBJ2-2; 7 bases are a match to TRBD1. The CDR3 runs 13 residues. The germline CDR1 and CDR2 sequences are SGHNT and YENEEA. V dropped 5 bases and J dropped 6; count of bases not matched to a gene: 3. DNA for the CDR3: TGTGCCAGCAGCCTCCAGGGGGCCGGGGAGCTGTTTTTT. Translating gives CASSLQGAGELFF.